A single sample is the source of the 20 T cell receptor beta chains below, sequenced in a study of blood T cell repertoires in COVID-19. Using immunoSEQ multiplex PCR, the repertoire was profiled, and TCRdb retains in-frame clones only, with some absent. The table lists about 76,000 clones, roughly nine tenths of them singletons. The specimen was peripheral blood. These TCRs come from a man aged 45-65 years with acute or convalescent COVID-19.

This clone appeared a few times. The rearrangement links TRBV28 to TRBJ2-4, with D perhaps matching TRBD1 (6 bases). Trimming took 7 bases from V and 3 from J, leaving 16 bases between them. The CDR3 extends over 15 amino acids. Germline values: CDR1 MDHEN, CDR2 SYDVKM. CDR3 DNA: TGTGCCAGCACCCCTTCGGACAGCCTCAAAAACATTCAGTACTTC. Its protein product is CASTPSDSLKNIQYF.

CDR3 nucleotides: TGTGCCACCAGCAGAGATCGGAGGGGGCGGCGGTTCTTC. It yields the protein CATSRDRRGRRFF. This rearrangement joins TRBV15 to TRBJ2-1; possible D gene TRBD1, 7 bases. The V end was cut by 0 bases, the J end by 15 bases, with 15 bases between. This CDR3 has 13 amino acids. Germline loops: CDR1 LNHNV, CDR2 YYDKDF (reference sequence).

The chain employs TRBV3-1 (or the pseudogene TRBV3-2) and TRBJ1-1; tentatively, D is TRBD1 (5 bases). V was cut by 0 bases and J by 1 base, with 12 bases left in between. Germline CDR1 is LGHDT and CDR2 is YNNKEL (reference sequence). The CDR3 contains 16 residues. CDR3 amino acids: CASSQETATPNTEAFF. CDR3 DNA: TGTGCCAGCAGCCAAGAGACAGCCACGCCGAACACTGAAGCTTTCTTT.

The V and J genes are TRBV6-5 and TRBJ2-2; TRBD1 is a possible D gene (5 bases). Between the trimmed V and J ends, which lost 6 bases and 5 bases, there was a span of 10 bases. Germline V CDR1 and CDR2: MNHEY, SVGAGI. The CDR3 extends over 13 amino acids. The CDR3 region has the DNA TGTGCCAGCAGCCGCACAGGAACCGGGGAGCTGTTTTTT. Translated: CASSRTGTGELFF.

V is TRBV21-1 and J is TRBJ1-5; TRBD1, the table's D call, was not compared with the DNA. TRBV21-1 is tagged as a pseudogene. CDR3 length: 17 amino acids. This chain's CDR3 is CASTPPTGIFGNQPQHF. CDR3 in DNA: TGTGCCAGCACCCCCCCGACAGGGATATTTGGCAATCAGCCCCAGCATTTT.

The J gene is TRBJ1-5, the V gene TRBV4-3; no reliable D call. The CDR3 is 13 amino acids. CDR1 LGHNA and CDR2 YSLEER come from the germline V gene. Trimming cost V 0 bases and J 5 bases, with 5 bases left between them. The CDR3 protein is CASSQDSDQPQHF. DNA of the CDR3: TGCGCCAGCAGCCAAGATTCGGATCAGCCCCAGCATTTT.

The CDR3 DNA sequence: TGCGCCAGCATAGACGGGATGAACACTGAAGCTTTCTTT. The encoded protein is CASIDGMNTEAFF. The chain employs TRBV5-1 and TRBJ1-1; the D is unclear. Germline V gene sequence: CDR1 SGHRS, CDR2 YFSETQ. This CDR3 has 13 residues. V gave up 6 bases and J gave up 0 bases, with 9 bases separating them.

This chain joins TRBV5-5 and TRBJ1-3; D not certain. This CDR3 has 18 amino acids. Trimming stripped 1 base from V and 0 bases from J, with 17 bases between. Germline V lookup: CDR1 SGHKS, CDR2 YYEKEE (reference sequence). The CDR3 DNA sequence: TGTGCCAGCAGCTTGAGGTTTGTCGACACCCGCTCTGGAAACACCATATATTTT. Translation: CASSLRFVDTRSGNTIYF.

This clone turned up a few times. CDR3 region: CASSATNNLYNEQFF. The CDR3 bases are TGTGCCAGCAGTGCAACTAACAACTTATACAATGAGCAGTTCTTC. The chain links TRBV25-1 to TRBJ2-1; D is undetermined. Germline V gene lookup returns CDR1 MGHDK and CDR2 SYGVNS. The CDR3 covers 15 residues. The V end lost 4 bases, the J end lost 4 bases, and 14 bases lay between the germline ends.

The V call is TRBV3-1 (or the pseudogene TRBV3-2), the J call TRBJ1-2; 8 positions match TRBD1. This CDR3 spans 14 amino acids. Per the germline V gene, CDR1 is LGHDT and CDR2 is YNNKEL (reference sequence). V lost 5 bases to trimming and J lost 8 bases; unmatched junction nucleotides: 10. The CDR3 reads CASSFRGRLLGYTF. The CDR3 DNA reads TGTGCCAGCAGCTTCAGGGGGCGTTTATTAGGCTACACCTTC.

CDR3 amino acids: CASSYSAAGGEQYV. The CDR3 nucleotides read TGTGCCAGCAGTTACTCGGCTGCAGGGGGCGAGCAGTACGTC. The chain joins TRBV6-6 to TRBJ2-7, with 7 positions matching TRBD1. CDR3 length: 14 amino acids. The germline CDR1 and CDR2 sequences are MNHNY and SVGAGI (reference sequence). Germline trimming cut 0 bases from V and 6 bases from J; bases unmatched to any gene: 5.

V and J are TRBV7-9 and TRBJ2-3, with D possibly TRBD2 on 5 matching bases. Trimming shortened V by 0 bases and J by 1 base, and 11 bases separated the two germline ends. The CDR3 length is 16 residues. Germline V CDR1 and CDR2: SEHNR, FQNEAQ (reference sequence). The CDR3 here is CASSLARAEGTDTQYF. CDR3 bases: TGTGCCAGCAGCTTAGCGCGAGCGGAAGGCACAGATACGCAGTATTTT.

This clone showed up just a few times. The V gene is TRBV6-5, the J gene TRBJ2-1; D unresolved. Trimming shortened V by 2 bases and J by 13 bases, and 9 bases separated the two germline ends. CDR1 and CDR2 from the germline V gene are MNHEY and SVGAGI. The CDR3 has 11 amino acids. The CDR3 loop reads CASSYGRLQFF. CDR3 coding DNA: TGTGCCAGCAGTTACGGGCGTCTCCAGTTCTTC.

The chain carries TRBV4-3 and TRBJ1-1; D gene unclear. Trimming left V 4 bases short and J 5 bases short, with 17 bases between. The CDR3 has 15 residues. Germline-derived CDR1 and CDR2 are LGHNA and YSLEER. CDR3 sequence: CASSPVEVGRTEAFF. The CDR3 nucleotides are TGCGCCAGCAGCCCTGTCGAAGTGGGGAGAACTGAAGCTTTCTTT.

The chain recombines TRBV7-2 with TRBJ2-1; no clear D gene. This CDR3 has 14 residues. Germline assignment: CDR1 SGHTA and CDR2 FQGNSA. The ends were cut back, 3 bases at V and 2 bases at J, with 8 bases in the middle. In nucleotides, the CDR3 is TGTGCCAGCAGCTTGCGGATCACCTACAATGAGCAGTTCTTC. Its translation is CASSLRITYNEQFF.

The gene calls are TRBV30 and TRBJ2-2; 7 bases align to TRBD1. The CDR3 is 14 amino acids. The junction had 3 bases not matched to a gene; V was cut back by 0 bases and J by 5 bases. Per germline, CDR1 GTSNPN and CDR2 SVGIG (reference sequence). CDR3 in DNA: TGTGCCTGGAGTGTACAGGGGTTAACCGGGGAGCTGTTTTTT. It is translated as CAWSVQGLTGELFF.

This clone was seen just once. The chain has TRBV5-4 and TRBJ2-5; D is perhaps TRBD2 (6 bases). V was trimmed by 4 bases and J by 4 bases, leaving 20 bases between them. Germline-derived CDR1 and CDR2 are SGHNT and YYREEE (reference sequence). The CDR3 covers 16 residues. The CDR3 loop is CASSPRRGSAIETQYF. Written as DNA, the CDR3 is TGTGCCAGCAGCCCGCGCCGGGGGAGTGCAATAGAGACCCAGTACTTC.

The chain is built from TRBV9 and TRBJ2-3; D possibly corresponds to TRBD2 (6 bases). The CDR3 is 16 residues long. Trimming took 4 bases from V and 1 from J, leaving 16 bases between them. The germline V gene has CDR1 SGDLS and CDR2 YYNGEE. CDR3 sequence: CASSPGGVFRTDTQYF. CDR3 in DNA: TGTGCCAGCAGCCCAGGAGGGGTTTTTCGCACAGATACGCAGTATTTT.

This chain links TRBV2 with TRBJ2-4, with 8 bases that match TRBD1. The CDR3 has 13 residues. The V and J ends lost 7 bases and 6 bases, in that order; junction bases with no gene match: 5. Germline CDR1 reads SNHLY; CDR2 reads FYNNEI. Written as DNA, the CDR3 is TGTGCCAGCAAGGACAGGGTGACAAACATTCAGTACTTC. Residues: CASKDRVTNIQYF.

The V and J genes are TRBV9 and TRBJ2-3, with TRBD2 matching over 7 bases. CDR1 and CDR2 (germline): SGDLS, YYNGEE. The ends lost 5 bases at V and 4 bases at J; junction bases unmatched: 10. The CDR3 has 15 residues. CDR3 nucleotide sequence: TGTGCCAGCAGGCCGCCTAGCGGATCTCCAGATACGCAGTATTTT. It translates to CASRPPSGSPDTQYF.